This T cell receptor beta chain was recovered during a study of T cells in pancreatic ductal adenocarcinoma. Study-level results: Blood clonality (roughly 0.067) did not differ significantly from tumor (about 0.12). The resected pancreatic cancer cohort was biased toward the minority with early-stage disease. Compared with tumor, blood showed more total productive templates and approximately 8-fold more clonotypes. Enrichment of CD45RO+ effector over naive T cells in tumors may bias clonality.

Data came from immunoSEQ multiplex PCR; TCRdb stores just in-frame clones and leaves some out. The sample carries about 97,000 clones, nearly 95% recorded once. There are 12 residues in the CDR3. Germline assignment: CDR1 SGHRS and CDR2 YFSETQ. The ends lost 9 bases at V and 4 bases at J; junction bases unmatched: 4. With respect to this clone: Its specificity is not known.

Surgery without prior neoadjuvant therapy was the treatment of the selected pancreatic ductal adenocarcinoma patients. The sequencing sample was made of PBMCs. The rearrangement uses TRBV5-1 and TRBJ1-5, with 7 positions matching TRBD1. The clonotype comes from a human donor with pancreatic ductal adenocarcinoma. The CDR3 loop reads CANPTGNQPQHF. CDR3 DNA: TGCGCCAACCCGACAGGGAATCAGCCCCAGCATTTT. The full variable domain, with the rest looked up from reference TRBV5-1 and TRBJ1-5, is KAGVTQTPRYLIKTRGQQVTLSCSPISGHRSVSWYQQTPGQGLQFLFEYFSETQRNKGNFPGRFSGRQFSNSRSEMNVSTLELGDSALYLCANPTGNQPQHFGDGTRLSIL.